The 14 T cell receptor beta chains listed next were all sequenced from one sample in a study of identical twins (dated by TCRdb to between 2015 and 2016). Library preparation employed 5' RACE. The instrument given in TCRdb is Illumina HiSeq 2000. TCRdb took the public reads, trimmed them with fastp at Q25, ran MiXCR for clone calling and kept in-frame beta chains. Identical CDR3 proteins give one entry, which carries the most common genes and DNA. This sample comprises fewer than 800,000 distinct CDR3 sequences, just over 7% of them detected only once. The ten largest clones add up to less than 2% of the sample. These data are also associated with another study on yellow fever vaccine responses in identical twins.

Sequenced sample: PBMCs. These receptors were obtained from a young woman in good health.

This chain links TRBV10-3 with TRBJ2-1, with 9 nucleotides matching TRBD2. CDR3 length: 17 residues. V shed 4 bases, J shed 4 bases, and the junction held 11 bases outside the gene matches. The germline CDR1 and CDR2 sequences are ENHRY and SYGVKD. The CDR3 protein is CAISGLTSGRWYNEQFF. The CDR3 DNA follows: TGTGCCATCAGTGGCCTAACTAGCGGGCGTTGGTACAATGAGCAGTTCTTC.

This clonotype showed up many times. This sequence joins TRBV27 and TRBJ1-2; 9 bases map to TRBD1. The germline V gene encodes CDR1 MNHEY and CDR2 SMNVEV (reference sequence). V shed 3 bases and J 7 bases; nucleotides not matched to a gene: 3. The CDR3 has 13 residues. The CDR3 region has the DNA TGTGCCAGCAGTTTCAGGACAGGGGTTGGCTACACCTTC. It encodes CASSFRTGVGYTF.

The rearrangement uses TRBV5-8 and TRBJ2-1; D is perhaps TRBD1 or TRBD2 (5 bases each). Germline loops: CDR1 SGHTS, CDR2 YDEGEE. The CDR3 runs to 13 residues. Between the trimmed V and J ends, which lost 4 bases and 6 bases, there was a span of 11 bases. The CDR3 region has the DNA TGTGCCAGCAGCAACGGGGACCGCAATGAGCAGTTCTTC. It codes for CASSNGDRNEQFF.

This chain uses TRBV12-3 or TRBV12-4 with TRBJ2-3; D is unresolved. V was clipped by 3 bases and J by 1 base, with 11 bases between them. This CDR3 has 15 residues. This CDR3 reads CASSFSQPGTDTQYF. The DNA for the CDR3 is TGTGCCAGCAGTTTTTCCCAGCCAGGCACAGATACGCAGTATTTT.

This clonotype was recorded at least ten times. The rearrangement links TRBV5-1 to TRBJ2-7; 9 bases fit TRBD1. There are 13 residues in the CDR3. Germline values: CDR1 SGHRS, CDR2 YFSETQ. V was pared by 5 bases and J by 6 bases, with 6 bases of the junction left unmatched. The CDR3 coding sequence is TGCGCCAGCAGTTGGGACAGGGAGTCCGAGCAGTACTTC. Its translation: CASSWDRESEQYF.

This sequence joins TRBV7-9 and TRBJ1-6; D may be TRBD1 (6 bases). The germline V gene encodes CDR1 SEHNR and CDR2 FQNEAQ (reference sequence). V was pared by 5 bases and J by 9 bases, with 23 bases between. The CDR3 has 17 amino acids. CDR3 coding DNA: TGTGCCAGCAGCCCAGGGGCCGCGGGACGGTGGAGTTCACCCCTCCACTTT. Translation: CASSPGAAGRWSSPLHF.

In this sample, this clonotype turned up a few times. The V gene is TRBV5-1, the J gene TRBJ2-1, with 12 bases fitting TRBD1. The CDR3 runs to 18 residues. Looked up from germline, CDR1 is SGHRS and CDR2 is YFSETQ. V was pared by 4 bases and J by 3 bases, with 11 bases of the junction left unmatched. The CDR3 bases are TGCGCCAGCAGCCACGGCCGTGGGACAGGGGGCGTCTACAATGAGCAGTTCTTC. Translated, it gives CASSHGRGTGGVYNEQFF.

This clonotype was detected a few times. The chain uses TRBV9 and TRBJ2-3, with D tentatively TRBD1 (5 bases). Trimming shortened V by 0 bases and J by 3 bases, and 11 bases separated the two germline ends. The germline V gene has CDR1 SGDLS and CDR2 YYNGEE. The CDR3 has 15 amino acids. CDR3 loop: CASSVAGLGTDTQYF. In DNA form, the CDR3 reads TGTGCCAGCAGCGTAGCAGGGCTTGGGACAGATACGCAGTATTTT. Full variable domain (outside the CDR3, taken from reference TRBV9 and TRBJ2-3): DSGVTQTPKHLITATGQRVTLRCSPRSGDLSVYWYQQSLDQGLQFLIQYYNGEERAKGNILERFSAQQFPDLHSELNLSSLELGDSALYFCASSVAGLGTDTQYFGPGTRLTVL.

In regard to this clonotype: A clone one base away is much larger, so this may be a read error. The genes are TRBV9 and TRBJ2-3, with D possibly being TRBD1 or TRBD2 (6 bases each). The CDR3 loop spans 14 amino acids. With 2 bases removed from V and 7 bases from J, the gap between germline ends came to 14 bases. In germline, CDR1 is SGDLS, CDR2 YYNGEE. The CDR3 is CASSVGGPYYTQYF. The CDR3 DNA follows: TGTGCCAGCAGCGTGGGGGGCCCATATTATACGCAGTATTTT.

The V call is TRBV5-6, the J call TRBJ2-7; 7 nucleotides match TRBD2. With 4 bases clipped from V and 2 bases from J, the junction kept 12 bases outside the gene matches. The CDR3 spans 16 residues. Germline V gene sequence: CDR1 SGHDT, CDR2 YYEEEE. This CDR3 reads CASSLYAGTNTYEQYF. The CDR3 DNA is TGTGCCAGCAGCCTTTACGCCGGGACTAACACCTACGAGCAGTACTTC.

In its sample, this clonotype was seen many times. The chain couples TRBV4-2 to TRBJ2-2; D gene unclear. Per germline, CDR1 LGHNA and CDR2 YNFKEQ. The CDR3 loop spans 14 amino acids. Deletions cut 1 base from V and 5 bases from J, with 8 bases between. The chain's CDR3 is CASSQVSETGELFF. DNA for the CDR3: TGTGCCAGCAGCCAAGTGTCGGAGACCGGGGAGCTGTTTTTT.

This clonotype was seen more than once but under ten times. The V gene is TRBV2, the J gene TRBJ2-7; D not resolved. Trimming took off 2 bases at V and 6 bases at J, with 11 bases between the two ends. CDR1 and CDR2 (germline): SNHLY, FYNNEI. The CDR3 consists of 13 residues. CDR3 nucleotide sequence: TGTGCCAGCAGTGAAATGGCTATAGTCGAGCAGTACGTC. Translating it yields CASSEMAIVEQYV.

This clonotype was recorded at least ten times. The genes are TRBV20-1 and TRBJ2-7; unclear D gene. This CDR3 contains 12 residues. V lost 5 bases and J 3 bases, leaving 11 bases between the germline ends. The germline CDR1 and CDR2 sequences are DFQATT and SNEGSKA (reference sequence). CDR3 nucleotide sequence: TGCAGTGCTCGCCTTGTAGGCTACGAGCAGTACTTC. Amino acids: CSARLVGYEQYF.

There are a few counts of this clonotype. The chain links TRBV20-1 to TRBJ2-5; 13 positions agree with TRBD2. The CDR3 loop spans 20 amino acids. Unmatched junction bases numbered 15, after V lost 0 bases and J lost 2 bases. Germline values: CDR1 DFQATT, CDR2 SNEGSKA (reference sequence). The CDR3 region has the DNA TGCAGTGCTAGAGATCTCACAGGGACTAGCGGGATGGGAATTCAAGAGACCCAGTACTTC. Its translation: CSARDLTGTSGMGIQETQYF.